These T cell receptor beta chains were read from a single sample in a study of T-cell reconstitution after alpha-beta-depleted transplantation in children. TCRdb re-analysed the PCR reads in MiXCR, keeping a single row per CDR3 protein. The repertoire holds 600,000 to 700,000 distinct CDR3 sequences, 16% seen once, with 1.1% in the top ten. The sequences come from PBMCs from the stem cell graft donor, collected from the stem cell graft. The origin of the receptors is a human donor who donated a stem cell graft to a child with acute myeloid leukemia. The CDR3 runs from the conserved cysteine through the conserved F or W.

CASSRTSGAYEQYF	TRBV7-2	TRBJ2-7
CASSETTGFRTDTQYF	TRBV6-1	TRBJ2-3
CASSKDRGHSYNKQFF	TRBV6-2/TRBV6-3	TRBJ2-1
CASSLDLMNTEAFF	TRBV5-1	TRBJ1-1
CASSLLRDNSPLHF	TRBV5-1	TRBJ1-6
CASSPRGLSYEQYF	TRBV6-2/TRBV6-3	TRBJ2-7
CASMVAGTSYGYTF	TRBV12-3/TRBV12-4	TRBJ1-2
CASSVAQGDEKLFF	TRBV7-9	TRBJ1-4
CASSYPTDTQYF	TRBV6-2/TRBV6-3	TRBJ2-3
CASSLRQGTNEKLFF	TRBV12-3/TRBV12-4	TRBJ1-4
CASSNMAGSTGELFF	TRBV7-9	TRBJ2-2
CASSLVGRVDEQFF	TRBV5-1	TRBJ2-1
CATSAMTGGIRDTQYF	TRBV15	TRBJ2-3
CASNVGGPGANVLTF	TRBV12-3/TRBV12-4	TRBJ2-6
CSASRQANEKLFF	TRBV20-1	TRBJ1-4
CSARASGAGDTQYF	TRBV20-1	TRBJ2-3
CSAMGQGVNIQYF	TRBV20-1	TRBJ2-4
CASSFQPGQGYTGELFF	TRBV11-3	TRBJ2-2
CATSGDRRDSNQPQHF	TRBV15	TRBJ1-5
CSVGIGVGNEQYF	TRBV29-1	TRBJ2-7
CASSFVSETQYF	TRBV7-2	TRBJ2-5
CASSSPLPSDQETQYF	TRBV7-6	TRBJ2-5
CASGQNGRTYGYTF	TRBV12-5	TRBJ1-2
CASSPIAGGPYNEQFF	TRBV12-3/TRBV12-4	TRBJ2-1
CSVEETLAPYNEQFF	TRBV29-1	TRBJ2-1
CASSLILTGTGELFF	TRBV7-2	TRBJ2-2
CSAQASHRGRNNEQFF	TRBV20-1	TRBJ2-1
CAISESREGSYEQYF	TRBV10-3	TRBJ2-7
CASSLETGLYGYTF	TRBV7-8	TRBJ1-2
CAARPGTLGTDTQYF	TRBV6-1	TRBJ2-3
CASSRLIQETQYF	TRBV5-1	TRBJ2-5
CASSLATGFEQYF	TRBV7-9	TRBJ2-7
CASSLETSGGLEQFF	TRBV7-9	TRBJ2-1
CASSYTGAADTQYF	TRBV11-2	TRBJ2-3
CATSDLPGKGDTGELFF	TRBV24-1	TRBJ2-2
CASSFGLAGDNEQFF	TRBV5-1	TRBJ2-1
CSARGPSLANTIYF	TRBV20-1	TRBJ1-3
CASSQEAASYEQYF	TRBV4-3	TRBJ2-7
CSAPRTVNTEAFF	TRBV20-1	TRBJ1-1
CASSLGGENQPQHF	TRBV5-1	TRBJ1-5
CASGGTSYNEQFF	TRBV6-2/TRBV6-3	TRBJ2-1
CASSPTEREPQHF	TRBV7-8	TRBJ1-5
CASSSYGPDYGYTF	TRBV5-1	TRBJ1-2
CSAGTGAGGGETQYF	TRBV20-1	TRBJ2-5
CASTWGSGGTDTQYF	TRBV5-4	TRBJ2-3
CASSPGVGGNEQFF	TRBV7-9	TRBJ2-1
CASSDQGGTDTQYF	TRBV6-4	TRBJ2-3
CASSMDRGRKNTIYF	TRBV6-1	TRBJ1-3
CASSSNGGGQETQYF	TRBV7-2	TRBJ2-5
CASSPGQGFVGNQPQHF	TRBV19	TRBJ1-5
CSAGVSSYNEQFF	TRBV20-1	TRBJ2-1
CSASPAGYQETQYF	TRBV20-1	TRBJ2-5
CASSYSSRRGLYNEQFF	TRBV6-2/TRBV6-3	TRBJ2-1
CASSLRVGVPNEQFF	TRBV27	TRBJ2-1